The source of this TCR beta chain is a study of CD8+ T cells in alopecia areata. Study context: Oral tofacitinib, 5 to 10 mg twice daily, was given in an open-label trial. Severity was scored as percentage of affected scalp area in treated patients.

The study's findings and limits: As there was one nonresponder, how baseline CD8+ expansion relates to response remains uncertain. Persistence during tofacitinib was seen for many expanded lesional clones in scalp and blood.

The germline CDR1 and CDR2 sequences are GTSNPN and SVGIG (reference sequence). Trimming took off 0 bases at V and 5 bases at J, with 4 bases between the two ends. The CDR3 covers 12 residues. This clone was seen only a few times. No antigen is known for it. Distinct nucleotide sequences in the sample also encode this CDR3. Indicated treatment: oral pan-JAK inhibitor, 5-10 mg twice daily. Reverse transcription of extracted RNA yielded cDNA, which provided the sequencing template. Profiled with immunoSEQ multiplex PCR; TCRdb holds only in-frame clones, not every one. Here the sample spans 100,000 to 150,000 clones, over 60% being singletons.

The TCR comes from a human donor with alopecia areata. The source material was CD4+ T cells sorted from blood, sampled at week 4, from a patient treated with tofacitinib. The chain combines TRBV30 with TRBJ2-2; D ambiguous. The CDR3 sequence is CAWSVHTGELFF. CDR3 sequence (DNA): TGTGCCTGGAGTGTTCATACCGGGGAGCTGTTTTTT.